Each of the 6 T cell receptor beta chains below was sequenced from the same sample in a study of T cells after yellow fever vaccination. In TCRdb, the 5' RACE reads were re-called with MiXCR into one record per CDR3 protein. The sample includes around 610,000 distinct CDR3 sequences, about 13% of them seen just once. The sample in question was PBMCs, obtained on the day of the yellow fever booster vaccination. The receptors were sampled from a man under 40 who received the YFV17D yellow fever vaccine.

This chain connects TRBV5-1 to TRBJ1-1; D uncertain. The CDR3 has 14 amino acids. Looked up from germline, CDR1 is SGHRS and CDR2 is YFSETQ. V lost 1 base and J 6 bases, leaving 13 bases between the germline ends. The chain's CDR3 is CASSLYIGSAEAFF. CDR3 DNA sequence: TGCGCCAGCAGCTTGTATATTGGATCGGCTGAAGCTTTCTTT.

There are a few counts of this clonotype. This rearrangement joins TRBV3-1 to TRBJ2-3, with D unclear. With 2 bases removed from V and 0 bases from J, the gap between germline ends came to 6 bases. The CDR3 contains 14 residues. Per the germline V gene, CDR1 is LGHDT and CDR2 is YNNKEL (reference sequence). CDR3: CASSQQPSTDTQYF. The CDR3 coding sequence is TGTGCCAGCAGCCAACAGCCTAGCACAGATACGCAGTATTTT.

This clonotype was found a few times. The chain joins TRBV18 to TRBJ2-1; 9 bases match TRBD2. CDR1 KGHSH and CDR2 LQKENI come from the germline V gene. J gave up 9 bases and V 0 bases, and 6 bases lay outside the gene matches. This CDR3 spans 15 amino acids. CDR3 DNA sequence: TGTGCCAGCTCACCACCGGGACTAGCTTCGGGTGAGCAGTTCTTC. Protein sequence: CASSPPGLASGEQFF. Full variable domain (outside the CDR3, taken from reference TRBV18 and TRBJ2-1): NAGVMQNPRHLVRRRGQEARLRCSPMKGHSHVYWYRQLPEEGLKFMVYLQKENIIDESGMPKERFSAEFPKEGPSILRIQQVVRGDSAAYFCASSPPGLASGEQFFGPGTRLTVL.

This clonotype has a handful of counts. This chain links TRBV12-3 or TRBV12-4 with TRBJ2-4; D is possibly TRBD2 (7 bases). V was pared by 7 bases and J by 0 bases, with 22 bases between. CDR3 length equals 18 residues. CDR3: CASTLNVGGASAKNIQYF. Written as DNA, the CDR3 is TGTGCCAGCACCCTGAATGTGGGGGGGGCCTCAGCCAAAAACATTCAGTACTTC.

This clonotype appeared a few times. The V and J genes are TRBV7-9 and TRBJ2-3; a possible D gene is TRBD1 (5 bases). Trimming removed 6 bases from V and 4 bases from J, with 8 bases in between. CDR1 is SEHNR, CDR2 FQNEAQ, per germline (reference sequence). CDR3 size: 12 residues. The CDR3 loop reads CASRLQADTQYF. The CDR3 nucleotides are TGTGCCAGCAGACTACAGGCAGATACGCAGTATTTT.

In its sample, this clonotype was seen a few times. This sequence joins TRBV6-5 and TRBJ2-5, with D perhaps matching TRBD1 or TRBD2 (5 bases each). The germline V and J ends were trimmed by 0 bases and 6 bases, with 11 bases remaining between them. Germline values: CDR1 MNHEY, CDR2 SVGAGI. The CDR3 is made up of 14 amino acids. In DNA, the CDR3 is TGTGCCAGCAGTTACTCGACCGGGACGAAGACCCAGTACTTC. This sequence encodes CASSYSTGTKTQYF.